This T cell receptor (beta chain) comes out of a study of blood T cell repertoires in COVID-19 (TCRdb year 2020). With respect to the entire study: Samples covering the acute and convalescent phases of COVID-19 were provided by collaborators in the United States, Italy and Spain. The prospective study material was composed of cDNA or gDNA derived from T cells, B-cell-depleted T cells, or PBMCs. Deeply sampled blood TCRbeta repertoires from subjects exposed to, actively infected with, or recovered from COVID-19 were included in the dataset. The repertoires were made available in a free public database intended to serve as a resource for research on the immune response to SARS-CoV-2. The samples were drawn from two sources: the first 160 participants of the ongoing ImmuneRACE study, and 950 to 1,500 subjects contributed by 6 global collaborators. Sample metadata almost always included a de-identified subject ID, COVID-19 status, age in years and sex. Where HLA class I and class II types were available, the types were taken from metadata supplied by the sample provider, not from assay-based typing. Overall study results and their limits: The amount of clinical and demographic metadata varied by source and participant and was provided uncurated.

Each collaborating institution followed its own protocols to collect whole blood in K2EDTA tubes. For TCRbeta analysis, collaborators shipped samples in one of three forms: frozen whole blood, isolated PBMCs, or DNA extracted from either of those sample types. A word on this clone: Its antigen target is currently unknown. No base-level quality is on record; no much larger clone is a single base apart.

The immunoSEQ Assay, a bias-controlled multiplex PCR, was used to amplify TCRbeta CDR3 regions from genomic DNA. On the authors' methods: The number of nucleated cells in each sample was estimated from the amplification of reference gene primers within the assay. To quantify the absolute abundance of each unique TCRbeta CDR3 rearrangement, sequence reads were collapsed and filtered. For each sample, productive Simpson clonality was calculated as the square root of Simpson's diversity index over productive rearrangements. As stored in TCRdb, this immuneACCESS dataset retains in-frame rearrangements with V and J assigned. A fraction of the clones does not appear; measured against another copy, unresolved V genes explain less than half of the discrepancy, and the remainder lacks a known reason. V, J and clone size reflect that table, while D and trimming were determined from the DNA. This sample is represented by around 68,000 clones; roughly 89% of them were singletons. The ten largest clones add up to roughly 8% of the sample.

V is shortened by 4 bases, J by 7 bases, and the region joining them spans 15 bases. Via the germline V gene (reference sequence), CDR1 is LGHDT and CDR2 YNNKEL. Its CDR3 holds 14 amino acids, cysteine through phenylalanine. The DNA shown is the 42-base CDR3, in frame from base 1. This receptor was identified in a man between 50 and 59 years old with active COVID-19. Sequencing input: peripheral blood. The V gene is TRBV3-1 (or the pseudogene TRBV3-2) and the J gene is TRBJ2-3; the D segment could be TRBD2, given 6 matching bases. The DNA reads as follows: TGTGCCAGCAGCCCCCCGGGACTCCCAAATACGCAGTATTTT. It codes for CASSPPGLPNTQYF.